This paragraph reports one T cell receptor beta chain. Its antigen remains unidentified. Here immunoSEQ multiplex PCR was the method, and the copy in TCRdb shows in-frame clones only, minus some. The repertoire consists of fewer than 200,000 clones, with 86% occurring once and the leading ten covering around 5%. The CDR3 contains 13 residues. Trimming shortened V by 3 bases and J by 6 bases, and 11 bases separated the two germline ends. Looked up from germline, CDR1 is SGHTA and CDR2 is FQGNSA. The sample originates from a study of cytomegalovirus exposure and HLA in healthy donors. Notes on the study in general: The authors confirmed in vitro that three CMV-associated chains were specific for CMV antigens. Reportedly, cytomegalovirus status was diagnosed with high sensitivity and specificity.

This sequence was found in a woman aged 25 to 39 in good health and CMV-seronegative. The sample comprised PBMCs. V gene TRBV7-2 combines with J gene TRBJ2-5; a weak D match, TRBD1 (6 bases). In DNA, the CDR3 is TGTGCCAGCAGCTTTGGGGGCTCACAGACCCAGTACTTC. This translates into CASSFGGSQTQYF.